This note documents a single TCR beta chain sequence. Its antigen is not known. This specimen comes from a study of T cell clonotyping in hematopoietic cell transplantation. Study observations and caveats: After transplant, recipient diversity fell while pathologically expanded clonotypes grew through day 180. Without cell sorting, CD4 versus CD8 contributions remain unresolved. Few recipient clonotypes overlapped donors; over 95% were de novo at given depth.

Germline-derived CDR1 and CDR2 are SGHTA and FQGTGA. The V end was cut by 2 bases, the J end by 7 bases, with 15 bases between. The length of the CDR3 is 15 residues. The method was immunoSEQ multiplex PCR; TCRdb's version includes in-frame clones alone and lacks a portion of them. Of some 29,000 clones in the sample, around nine tenths were seen once. The sequences come from PBMCs, collected 100 days after allogeneic stem cell transplant. The V and J genes are TRBV7-3 and TRBJ2-1; D might be TRBD1 or TRBD2, each matching 5 bases. This clonotype originated in a female patient aged 45-65 years who had an allogeneic stem cell transplant from a related donor, so the T cells may come from the graft donor. Some clones in this sample may be carry-over from other donors' samples. CDR3 in amino acids: CASSLATGLGNEQFF. The DNA of the CDR3 is TGTGCCAGCAGCTTAGCGACGGGGCTAGGAAATGAGCAGTTCTTC.